This TCR beta chain appears in the sequencing data of a study of cytomegalovirus exposure and HLA in healthy donors. Libraries were prepared by immunoSEQ multiplex PCR; TCRdb keeps only in-frame clonotypes and omits some of them. This sample has roughly 220,000 clones, with around 80% found just once. J gave up 4 bases and V 4 bases, and 16 bases lay outside the gene matches. The CDR3 consists of 17 residues. Germline assignment: CDR1 SGHRS and CDR2 YFSETQ. The sequence came from a woman in her 30s in good health and CMV-seropositive. This chain joins TRBV5-1 and TRBJ2-5; 7 nucleotides match TRBD2. The sample was PBMCs. In DNA form, the CDR3 reads TGCGCCAGCAGCGCCCAGGTGCGGGAGTCCCTGCGAGAGACCCAGTACTTC. It specifies CASSAQVRESLRETQYF.